This TCR beta chain originates from a study of blood T cell repertoires in COVID-19. The CDR3 runs to 16 residues. CDR1 KGHDR and CDR2 SFDVKD come from the germline V gene. The V gene end was trimmed by 4 bases and the J gene end by 8 bases; junction bases not matched to a gene: 8. Sequencing was performed with immunoSEQ multiplex PCR; in TCRdb, only in-frame clones are kept and a portion is missing. The table has roughly 180,000 clones, about 85% seen once. This TCR was recovered from a man aged 55-75 years who had recovered from COVID-19. Sequencing input: peripheral blood. The gene calls are TRBV24-1 and TRBJ1-4, with 11 positions matching TRBD1. The CDR3 region has the DNA TGTGCCACCAGTGACCCGGACAGGGGGCCTAGCGAAAAACTGTTTTTT. The encoded protein is CATSDPDRGPSEKLFF.